The present T cell receptor (beta chain) was sequenced within a study of CD4 and CD8 cells across lung adenocarcinoma regions (dated by TCRdb to the late 2010s). Some background on the complete study: The study compared tumor centers with tumor margins to examine intratumor heterogeneity of the T cell receptor repertoire.

To prepare the library, PCR was applied. TCRdb records HiSeq X Ten as the sequencer. The public reads were run again by TCRdb, first through fastp at Q25 and then through MiXCR, and only productive beta chains were kept. Each record represents a unique CDR3 protein, reported with the most common genes and DNA among its rows. The sample table holds about 11,000 distinct CDR3 sequences, of which approximately 50% were seen once. 88% of the sample goes to the ten largest clones. Patients with localized lung adenocarcinoma, a subtype of non-small cell lung cancer, were used as donors. Samples were obtained from the margins of localized lung adenocarcinomas. For TCR repertoire analysis, CD8+ T cells taken from tumor tissue were profiled apart from CD4+ T cells. Notes on this clonotype: What antigen it recognizes has not been identified. Nothing much larger sits one base from this clone, and base qualities are not available.

This TCR was sampled from a male donor with lung adenocarcinoma. The CD4 and CD8 labels of this study may be unreliable. The sample taken for sequencing was CD8+ T cells from the margin of a lung tumor. This specimen's cell subset or site label, interpreted: tumor margin region.

The DNA sequence reads TGTGCCAGCAGTTACCTCCTAGCGGGAGGAGAGCAGTTCTTC. It translates as CASSYLLAGGEQFF. This chain joins TRBV6-5 to TRBJ2-1, and 11 bases in between align with TRBD2. Ends trimmed: V by 2 bases, J by 10 bases; bases unmatched to a gene: 4. CDR3 length: 14 amino acids, cysteine to phenylalanine. This entry keeps only the CDR3 DNA: 42 bases, framed from base 1. CDR1 MNHEY and CDR2 SVGAGI are derived from the germline V gene.